One and the same sample provided the 9 T cell receptor beta chains below, sequenced in a study of CD8 T cells in Susac syndrome. cDNA came from around 0.5 to 1 ug RNA primed by random hexamers. TCRdb recomputed calls from the immunoSEQ multiplex PCR reads with MiXCR, one row per CDR3 protein. The sample lists 120,000 or so distinct CDR3 sequences; around 94% were seen once. Sequenced: CD4+ T cells from PBMCs. These receptors were collected from a human donor with multiple sclerosis.

V gene TRBV10-3 combines with J gene TRBJ2-1; D could derive from TRBD1 or TRBD2 (6 bases each). Trimming removed 0 bases at V and 16 bases at J, with 16 bases between. This CDR3 is 13 amino acids long. Germline CDR1 is ENHRY and CDR2 is SYGVKD. The DNA for the CDR3 is TGTGCCATCAGTGAGTCCCCGGGGGCTCAACACTTCTTC. Translating it yields CAISESPGAQHFF.

The chain combines TRBV7-9 with TRBJ1-4; no clear D. Germline V gene data show CDR1 as SEHNR and CDR2 as FQNEAQ (reference sequence). V lost 7 bases and J lost 4, with 13 bases in between. This CDR3 comprises 14 residues. In nucleotides, the CDR3 is TGTGCCAGCACCCCCGAGCAGATTAATGAAAAACTGTTTTTT. This codes for CASTPEQINEKLFF.

The rearrangement links TRBV12-3 or TRBV12-4 to TRBJ1-1, with D perhaps TRBD1 (6 bases). The CDR3 is 14 residues long. The V end lost 6 bases, the J end lost 0 bases, and 11 bases lay between the germline ends. This chain's CDR3 is CASRVGQLNTEAFF. CDR3 sequence (DNA): TGTGCCAGCAGGGTCGGACAGTTGAACACTGAAGCTTTCTTT.

The rearrangement uses TRBV4-2 and TRBJ1-5; 9 bases align to TRBD1. The germline V gene encodes CDR1 LGHNA and CDR2 YNFKEQ. The J segment lost 6 bases and the V segment lost 11 bases, leaving 5 bases of the junction unmatched. The CDR3 has 12 residues. The CDR3 bases are TGTGCCTCGGGACAGGGCATTCAGCCCCAGCATTTT. Translated: CASGQGIQPQHF.

The table lists this clonotype with a count of one. The rearrangement uses TRBV21-1 and TRBJ1-2. TRBV21-1 is deemed a pseudogene. This CDR3 region has 11 residues. This CDR3 reads CASSQGICYTF. In DNA, the CDR3 is TGTGCCAGCAGCCAGGGGATTTGCTACACCTTC.

CDR3 amino acids: CASSMGHLNYGYTF. In DNA form, the CDR3 reads TGTGCCAGTAGTATGGGACACCTTAACTATGGCTACACCTTC. The V gene is TRBV19, the J gene TRBJ1-2; D might be TRBD1 (6 bases). Trimming shortened V by 3 bases and J by 1 base, and 9 bases separated the two germline ends. In germline, CDR1 is LNHDA, CDR2 SQIVND (reference sequence). The CDR3 contains 14 residues.

This clonotype was recorded a few times. CDR3 residues: CASSLGNTIYF. For the CDR3, the DNA is TGTGCCAGCAGTTTAGGAAACACCATATATTTT. V is TRBV12-3 or TRBV12-4 and J is TRBJ1-3, with no clear D. This CDR3 has 11 amino acids. The V gene lost 1 base and the J gene lost 5 bases, with 0 bases spanning the gap.

The rearrangement links TRBV27 to TRBJ1-1; D is ambiguous. The CDR3 extends over 13 amino acids. Germline CDR1 MNHEY, CDR2 SMNVEV (reference sequence). V shed 3 bases and J shed 5 bases, with 10 bases lying between them. CDR3 DNA sequence: TGTGCCAGCAGTTTTAGGGAAAGGACTGAAGCTTTCTTT. It translates to CASSFRERTEAFF.

This chain joins TRBV20-1 and TRBJ2-5; D is unclear. This CDR3 is built from 16 residues. CDR1 and CDR2 (germline): DFQATT, SNEGSKA (reference sequence). The ends were cut back, 3 bases at V and 4 bases at J, with 21 bases in the middle. The CDR3 reads CSARNLGRARLETQYF. The DNA of the CDR3 is TGCAGTGCTAGGAATCTCGGACGGGCGAGGTTAGAGACCCAGTACTTC.